These 8 T cell receptor beta chains share one sample of origin, sequenced in a study of T cells in Graves' hyperthyroidism and ophthalmopathy. Amplification targeted TCR beta CDR3 regions from RNA transcripts. TCR CDR3 underwent first-round RT-PCR with the HTBI primer set. TCRdb called the multiplex PCR reads again in MiXCR, with one record for every CDR3 protein. The table has hundreds of thousands of distinct CDR3 sequences, 15% to 20% seen once. Sequencing was performed on blood. Every receptor here comes from a woman in her late teens or twenties with Graves' hyperthyroidism.

At least ten counts were recorded for this clonotype. The DNA for the CDR3 is TGTGCCAGCAGCATCACCGCCAGCGGGGCCGACACCGGGGAGCTGTTTTTT. It specifies CASSITASGADTGELFF. The chain carries TRBV9 and TRBJ2-2; TRBD2 agrees at 7 bases. This CDR3 is built from 17 residues. J lost 3 bases, V lost 4 bases, and 12 bases had no gene match. Germline values: CDR1 SGDLS, CDR2 YYNGEE.

The rearrangement uses TRBV6-1 and TRBJ1-3, with D perhaps TRBD1 (6 bases). Germline assignment: CDR1 MNHNS and CDR2 SASEGT. The CDR3 runs 14 residues. Trimming cost V 6 bases and J 0 bases, with 9 bases left between them. For the CDR3, the DNA is TGTGCCAGCAGGACAGGAATCTCTGGAAACACCATATATTTT. Translation gives CASRTGISGNTIYF.

The genes are TRBV18 and TRBJ1-5; D is possibly TRBD1 (5 bases). V lost 6 bases to trimming and J lost 4 bases, with 16 bases between them. Germline V gene data show CDR1 as KGHSH and CDR2 as LQKENI. The length of the CDR3 is 15 residues. The CDR3 nucleotides are TGTGCCAGCTCTCCCCGGACACGGGGAAATCAGCCCCAGCATTTT. It is translated as CASSPRTRGNQPQHF.

Of note for this clonotype: Lacking the conserved final phenylalanine or tryptophan, this CDR3 likely reflects a read error. V usage is TRBV2 and J usage is TRBJ2-2, with D uncertain. The V end was cut by 6 bases, the J end by 7 bases, with 6 bases between. Germline V CDR1 and CDR2: SNHLY, FYNNEI. The length of the CDR3 is 11 residues. As DNA, the CDR3 is TGTGCCAGCAGGGAATACGGGGAGCTGTTTTGT. Its translation: CASREYGELFC.

The chain has TRBV11-2 and TRBJ1-2; perhaps TRBD1 as D (5 bases). Trimming cost V 0 bases and J 14 bases, with 19 bases left between them. The CDR3 loop spans 14 amino acids. Germline V gene data show CDR1 as SGHAT and CDR2 as FQNNGV. The DNA for the CDR3 is TGTGCCAGCAGCTTAGAATATTCCGGGGGAGAGGGGACCTTC. This translates into CASSLEYSGGEGTF.

This clonotype was picked up many times. The rearrangement uses TRBV19 and TRBJ2-7; TRBD2 might be the D (5 bases). The length of the CDR3 is 12 residues. Germline V gives CDR1 LNHDA, CDR2 SQIVND (reference sequence). Trimming removed 2 bases at V and 5 bases at J, with 7 bases between. The CDR3 nucleotides are TGTGCCAGTAGTATACCGGGAAACGAGCAGTACTTC. Residues: CASSIPGNEQYF.

This clonotype was seen ten or more times. The chain joins TRBV27 to TRBJ1-5, with a tentative D call TRBD1 (5 bases). V was pared by 1 base and J by 3 bases, with 10 bases between. CDR1 is MNHEY and CDR2 is SMNVEV in the germline V gene (reference sequence). There are 15 residues in the CDR3. The CDR3 nucleotides read TGTGCCAGCAGTTTATGGGCAGGGAACAATCAGCCCCAGCATTTT. Its translation: CASSLWAGNNQPQHF.

The sample holds many counts of this clonotype. The rearrangement links TRBV29-1 to TRBJ1-3; 8 nucleotides agree with TRBD1. The germline gives CDR1 SQVTM, CDR2 ANQGSEA. This CDR3 comprises 14 residues. J lost 4 bases, V lost 0 bases, and 2 bases had no gene match. The CDR3 protein is CSVEDQGAGNTIYF. The CDR3 DNA reads TGCAGCGTTGAAGATCAGGGGGCAGGAAACACCATATATTTT.